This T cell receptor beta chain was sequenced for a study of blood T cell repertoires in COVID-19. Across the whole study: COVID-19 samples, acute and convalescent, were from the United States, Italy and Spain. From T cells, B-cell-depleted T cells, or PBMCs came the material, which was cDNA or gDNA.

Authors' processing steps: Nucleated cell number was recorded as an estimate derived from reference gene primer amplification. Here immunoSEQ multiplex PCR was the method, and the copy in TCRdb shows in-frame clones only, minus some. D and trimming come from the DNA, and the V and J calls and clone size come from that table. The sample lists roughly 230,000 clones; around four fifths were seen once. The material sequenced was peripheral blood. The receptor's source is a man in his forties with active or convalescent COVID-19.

The CDR3 region has the DNA TGTGCCAGCAGTTCGTCAGGGGATGGCTACACCTTC. Residues: CASSSSGDGYTF. V usage is TRBV6-2 or TRBV6-3 and J usage is TRBJ1-2, with D possibly being TRBD1 (6 bases). The CDR3 extends over 12 amino acids. From germline, CDR1 is MNHEY and CDR2 SVGEGT. V dropped 4 bases and J dropped 6 bases, with 9 bases sitting between them.